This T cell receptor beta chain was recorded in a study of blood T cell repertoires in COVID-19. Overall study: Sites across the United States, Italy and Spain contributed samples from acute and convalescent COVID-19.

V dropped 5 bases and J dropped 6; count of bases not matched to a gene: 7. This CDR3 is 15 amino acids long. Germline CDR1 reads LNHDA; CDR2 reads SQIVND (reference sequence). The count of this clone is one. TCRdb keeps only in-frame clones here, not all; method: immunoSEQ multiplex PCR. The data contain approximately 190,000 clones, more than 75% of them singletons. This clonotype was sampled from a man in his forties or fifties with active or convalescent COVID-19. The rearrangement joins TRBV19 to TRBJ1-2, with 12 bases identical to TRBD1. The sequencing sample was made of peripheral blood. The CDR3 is CASSSRDRGLHGYTF. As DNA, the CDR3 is TGTGCCAGTAGTTCACGGGACAGGGGGCTTCATGGCTACACCTTC.